In this sample, the clone carrying this T cell receptor beta chain turned up many times. CDR1 is MNHNY and CDR2 is SVGAGI in the germline V gene (reference sequence). V shed 3 bases, J shed 15 bases, and the junction held 11 bases outside the gene matches. The length of the CDR3 is 13 residues. This entry belongs to a study of T cells after yellow fever vaccination. Study-level information: Four memory subsets, EM, EMRA, CM and Tscm, were sorted by CD3, CD45RA, CCR7, CD95.

TCRdb re-called the 5' RACE reads with MiXCR, one entry per CDR3 protein. The sample carries over 25,000 distinct CDR3 sequences, about 10% recorded once. Study-wide results and caveats: Among sorted memory subsets on day 0, almost all vaccine-responding clonotypes fell below detection. Boosting was followed by the reappearance of most primary-vaccination clones (just under 97% CD4, 88% CD8). Within FACS-sorted repertoires, abundant clonotypes contaminating from the bulk population could be present.

This chain connects TRBV6-6 to TRBJ2-4, with 7 positions matching TRBD2. The sample consisted of PBMCs, either bulk or a sorted T-cell subset (CD4+, CD8+, memory, or dextramer-sorted; not recorded which), taken less than 16 days after the first yellow fever vaccination. This sequence was found in a man between 18 and 35 years old who received the YFV17D yellow fever vaccine. CDR3 amino acids: CASSYGLAAFGYF. CDR3 sequence (DNA): TGTGCCAGCAGTTATGGGCTAGCGGCCTTTGGGTACTTC.